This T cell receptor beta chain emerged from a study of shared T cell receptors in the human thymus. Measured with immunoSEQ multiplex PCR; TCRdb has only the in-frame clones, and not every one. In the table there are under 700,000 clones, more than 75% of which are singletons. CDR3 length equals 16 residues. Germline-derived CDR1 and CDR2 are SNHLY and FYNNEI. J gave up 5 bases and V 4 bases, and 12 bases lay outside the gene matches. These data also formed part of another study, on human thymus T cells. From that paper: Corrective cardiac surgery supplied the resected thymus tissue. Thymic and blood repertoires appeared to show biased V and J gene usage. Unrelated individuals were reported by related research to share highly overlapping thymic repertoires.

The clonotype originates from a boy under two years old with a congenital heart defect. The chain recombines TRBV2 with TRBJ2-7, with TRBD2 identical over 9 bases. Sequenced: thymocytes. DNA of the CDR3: TGTGCCAGCAGTGGGGCTAGCGGGGCGGCGGGGAACGAGCAGTACTTC. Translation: CASSGASGAAGNEQYF.